These 19 T cell receptor beta chains were sequenced from one sample in a study of blood T cell repertoires in COVID-19. Libraries were prepared by immunoSEQ multiplex PCR; TCRdb keeps only in-frame clonotypes and omits some of them. The sample holds a few hundred thousand clones, more than 75% seen once. The sample taken for sequencing was peripheral blood. These receptors all stem from a man aged 55 to 69 with acute or convalescent COVID-19.

This chain uses TRBV5-4 with TRBJ2-7; the match to TRBD2 covers 9 bases. Germline CDR1 is SGHNT and CDR2 is YYREEE (reference sequence). This CDR3 is built from 13 residues. The V gene end was trimmed by 3 bases and the J gene end by 7 bases; junction bases not matched to a gene: 5. CDR3 protein: CASSSQRGEEQYF. DNA of the CDR3: TGTGCCAGCAGCTCCCAGCGGGGGGAAGAGCAGTACTTC. The variable domain in full, completed from reference TRBV5-4 and TRBJ2-7, reads ETGVTQSPTHLIKTRGQQVTLRCSSQSGHNTVSWYQQALGQGPQFIFQYYREEENGRGNFPPRFSGLQFPNYSSELNVNALELDDSALYLCASSSQRGEEQYFGPGTRLTVT.

The chain is built from TRBV10-1 and TRBJ2-7, with no clear D. Germline V gene sequence: CDR1 WNHNN, CDR2 SYGVQD (reference sequence). CDR3 size: 14 residues. V was trimmed by 2 bases and J by 4 bases, leaving 12 bases between them. CDR3 region: CASSEAGLEYEQYF. The CDR3 coding sequence is TGCGCCAGCAGTGAGGCAGGTCTGGAATACGAGCAGTACTTC.

The table lists this clone with a count of one. V usage is TRBV28 and J usage is TRBJ1-2; 9 bases fit TRBD1. The CDR3 has 15 residues. The germline V gene has CDR1 MDHEN and CDR2 SYDVKM. V was clipped by 7 bases and J by 8 bases; unmatched bases: 14. CDR3 sequence reads: CASTTPGTGRGGYTF. CDR3 bases: TGTGCCAGCACTACACCCGGGACAGGGCGTGGAGGCTACACCTTC.

V is TRBV6-4 and J is TRBJ1-5; D unresolved. CDR3 length equals 13 residues. Between the trimmed V and J ends, which lost 3 bases and 6 bases, there was a span of 9 bases. Germline CDR1 is MRHNA and CDR2 is SNTAGT. The DNA of the CDR3 is TGTGCCAGCAGTGAGAGTCTTTCTCAGCCCCAGCATTTT. This encodes CASSESLSQPQHF.

V usage is TRBV11-3 and J usage is TRBJ1-1; TRBD1 is a possible D gene (6 bases). The V gene lost 3 bases and the J gene lost 2 bases, with 10 bases spanning the gap. Germline values: CDR1 SGHNT, CDR2 YENEEA. This CDR3 region has 14 residues. This CDR3 is CASSLGAGNTEAFF. CDR3 DNA sequence: TGTGCCAGCAGCTTGGGGGCAGGAAACACTGAAGCTTTCTTT.

The V and J genes are TRBV5-5 and TRBJ1-3; the D gene is possibly TRBD1 (6 bases). Germline-derived CDR1 and CDR2 are SGHKS and YYEKEE (reference sequence). This CDR3 comprises 15 residues. V lost 5 bases to trimming and J lost 2 bases, with 14 bases between them. For the CDR3, the DNA is TGTGCCAGCAGAACAGGGTACGTCCCTGGAAACACCATATATTTT. Translation gives CASRTGYVPGNTIYF.

This chain joins TRBV2 and TRBJ2-3; 7 nucleotides align to TRBD1. The CDR3 contains 16 residues. The V segment lost 6 bases and the J segment 1 base; nucleotides outside the gene matches: 10. CDR1 and CDR2 (germline): SNHLY, FYNNEI. CDR3 nucleotides: TGTGCCAGCAGAGACGGACAGGTGGCCCGCACAGATACGCAGTATTTT. It encodes CASRDGQVARTDTQYF.

This sequence joins TRBV19 and TRBJ1-2; 9 nucleotides match TRBD1. Germline V gives CDR1 LNHDA, CDR2 SQIVND (reference sequence). The CDR3 has 14 residues. V dropped 5 bases and J dropped 10; count of bases not matched to a gene: 11. The CDR3 nucleotides read TGTGCCAGTAGTTCTCTAAGGGGGACAGGGTCCTACACCTTC. Protein: CASSSLRGTGSYTF.

The CDR3 sequence is CASSPRKPGTHSPLHF. CDR3 nucleotide sequence: TGTGCCAGCTCACCACGCAAACCGGGGACACATTCACCCCTCCACTTT. V usage is TRBV18 and J usage is TRBJ1-6; tentatively, D is TRBD1 (6 bases). Germline values: CDR1 KGHSH, CDR2 LQKENI. Trimming stripped 1 base from V and 8 bases from J, with 15 bases between. The CDR3 sequence is 16 residues long.

This clone occurred once. This chain uses TRBV5-1 with TRBJ1-5; the match to TRBD1 covers 7 bases. The trim removed 4 bases at V and 7 bases at J, leaving 11 bases unmatched. CDR3 size: 15 residues. Germline values: CDR1 SGHRS, CDR2 YFSETQ. The CDR3 loop is CASSPDTGVGQPQHF. CDR3 sequence (DNA): TGCGCCAGCAGCCCAGATACAGGGGTTGGGCAGCCCCAGCATTTT. Variable domain in full (rest from reference TRBV5-1 and TRBJ1-5): KAGVTQTPRYLIKTRGQQVTLSCSPISGHRSVSWYQQTPGQGLQFLFEYFSETQRNKGNFPGRFSGRQFSNSRSEMNVSTLELGDSALYLCASSPDTGVGQPQHFGDGTRLSIL.

J is TRBJ1-1 and V is TRBV24-1; TRBD1 aligns across 8 bases. The trim removed 4 bases at V and 5 bases at J, leaving 5 bases unmatched. The CDR3 totals 14 residues. Germline assignment: CDR1 KGHDR and CDR2 SFDVKD. In DNA form, the CDR3 reads TGTGCCACCAGTGACCCCGGACAGGGTACTGAAGCTTTCTTT. Its translation: CATSDPGQGTEAFF.

The gene calls are TRBV6-8 and TRBJ2-3, with 7 bases aligning to TRBD2. CDR3 length equals 15 residues. V lost 6 bases, J lost 2 bases, and 8 bases stayed unmatched. The V gene's germline CDR1 is MNHGY and CDR2 SAAAGT. The CDR3 sequence: CASRSGEADTDTQYF. CDR3 in DNA: TGTGCCAGCAGGAGCGGGGAGGCCGACACAGATACGCAGTATTTT.

The chain is built from TRBV5-1 and TRBJ2-3; 11 bases map to TRBD2. Germline values: CDR1 SGHRS, CDR2 YFSETQ. V was pared by 0 bases and J by 0 bases, with 9 bases of the junction left unmatched. This CDR3 is built from 19 residues. The CDR3 reads CASSLGLAGGILSTDTQYF. CDR3 DNA sequence: TGCGCCAGCAGCTTGGGGCTAGCGGGGGGCATCCTCAGCACAGATACGCAGTATTTT.

This clone has just a few counts. The genes are TRBV2 and TRBJ1-1; the D gene is possibly TRBD1 (6 bases). Trimming removed 8 bases from V and 0 bases from J, with 16 bases in between. CDR3 length: 15 amino acids. Germline V gene sequence: CDR1 SNHLY, CDR2 FYNNEI. The CDR3, as DNA: TGTGCCAGCTCCCGGGGACACCTACTGAACACTGAAGCTTTCTTT. Translating gives CASSRGHLLNTEAFF.

The rearrangement joins TRBV5-5 to TRBJ1-5; D possibly corresponds to TRBD1 (5 bases). Trimming pared 4 bases from V and 4 bases from J, leaving 9 bases between. The CDR3 has 13 residues. CDR1 SGHKS and CDR2 YYEKEE come from the germline V gene (reference sequence). CDR3 DNA sequence: TGTGCCAGCAGCATCTCAGGGAATCAGCCCCAGCATTTT. Protein: CASSISGNQPQHF.

V is TRBV6-4 and J is TRBJ2-1; 9 nucleotides align to TRBD2. This CDR3 region has 16 residues. Per germline, CDR1 MRHNA and CDR2 SNTAGT. Trimming at V came to 0 bases and at J to 4 bases, leaving 4 bases not matched to a gene. The CDR3 nucleotides are TGTGCCAGCAGTGACTCGAGACTAGCGGATTACAATGAGCAGTTCTTC. Its translation is CASSDSRLADYNEQFF.

This clone was observed a single time. The gene calls are TRBV6-5 and TRBJ1-6; D remains unclear. The CDR3 sequence is 15 residues long. V was cut by 6 bases and J by 6 bases, with 15 bases left in between. CDR1 and CDR2 from the germline V gene are MNHEY and SVGAGI. CDR3 DNA: TGTGCCAGCAGCCGATCTGAGGCCGCTAATTCACCCCTCCACTTT. The encoded protein is CASSRSEAANSPLHF.

The V call is TRBV6-5, the J call TRBJ1-1, with 7 positions matching TRBD1. J lost 9 bases, V lost 4 bases, and 14 bases had no gene match. The CDR3 is 15 residues long. Germline-derived CDR1 and CDR2 are MNHEY and SVGAGI. The CDR3 protein is CASSSTGTAIQKAFF. CDR3 nucleotide sequence: TGTGCCAGCAGTTCAACAGGGACAGCCATTCAAAAAGCTTTCTTT.

The chain employs TRBV7-2 and TRBJ1-1; D is unclear. This CDR3 spans 13 amino acids. Trimming took 5 bases from V and 6 from J, leaving 13 bases between them. Germline lookup yields CDR1 SGHTA and CDR2 FQGNSA. In nucleotides, the CDR3 is TGTGCCAGCAGCCCTATGCGGAGGCCTGAAGCTTTCTTT. Its protein product is CASSPMRRPEAFF.